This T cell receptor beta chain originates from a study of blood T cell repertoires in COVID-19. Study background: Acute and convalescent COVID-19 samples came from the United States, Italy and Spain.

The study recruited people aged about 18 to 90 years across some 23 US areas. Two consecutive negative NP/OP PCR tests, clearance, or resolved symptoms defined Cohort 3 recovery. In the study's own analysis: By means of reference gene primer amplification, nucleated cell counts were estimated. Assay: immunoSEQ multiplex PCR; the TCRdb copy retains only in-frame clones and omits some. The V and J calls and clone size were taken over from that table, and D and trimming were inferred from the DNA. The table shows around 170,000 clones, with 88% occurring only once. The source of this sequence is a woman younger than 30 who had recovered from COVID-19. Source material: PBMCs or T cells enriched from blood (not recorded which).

The CDR3 spells CAISESMILGDISYTF. In DNA, the CDR3 is TGTGCCATCAGTGAGTCGATGATTCTAGGCGATATATCTTACACCTTC. The chain is built from TRBV10-3 and TRBJ1-2; D gene ambiguous. The CDR3 has 16 amino acids. The germline V and J ends were trimmed by 0 bases and 11 bases, with 22 bases remaining between them. CDR1 and CDR2 from the germline V gene are ENHRY and SYGVKD.